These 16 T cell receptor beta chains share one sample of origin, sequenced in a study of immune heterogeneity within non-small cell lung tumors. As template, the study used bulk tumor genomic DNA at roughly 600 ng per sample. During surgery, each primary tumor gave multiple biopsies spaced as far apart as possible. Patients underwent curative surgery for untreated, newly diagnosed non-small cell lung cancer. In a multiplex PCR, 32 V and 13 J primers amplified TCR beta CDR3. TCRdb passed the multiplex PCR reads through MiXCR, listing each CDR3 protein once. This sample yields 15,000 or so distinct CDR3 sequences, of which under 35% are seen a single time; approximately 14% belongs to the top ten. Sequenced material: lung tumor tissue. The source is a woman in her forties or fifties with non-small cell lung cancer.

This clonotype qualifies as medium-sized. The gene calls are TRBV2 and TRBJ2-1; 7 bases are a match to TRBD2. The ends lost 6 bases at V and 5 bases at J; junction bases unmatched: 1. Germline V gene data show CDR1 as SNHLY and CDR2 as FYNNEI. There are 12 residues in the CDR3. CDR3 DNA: TGTGCCAGCAGCCTAGCGGACAATGAGCAGTTCTTC. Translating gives CASSLADNEQFF. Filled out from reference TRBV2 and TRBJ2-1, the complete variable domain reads EPEVTQTPSHQVTQMGQEVILRCVPISNHLYFYWYRQILGQKVEFLVSFYNNEISEKSEIFDDQFSVERPDGSNFTLKIRSTKLEDSAMYFCASSLADNEQFFGPGTRLTVL.

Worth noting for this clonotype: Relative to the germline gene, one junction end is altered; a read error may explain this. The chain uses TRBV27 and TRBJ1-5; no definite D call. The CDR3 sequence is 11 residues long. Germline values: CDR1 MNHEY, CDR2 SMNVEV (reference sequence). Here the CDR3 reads CASSLFQPQHF. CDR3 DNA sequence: TGTGCCAGCAGCTTATTTCAGCCCCAGCATTTT.

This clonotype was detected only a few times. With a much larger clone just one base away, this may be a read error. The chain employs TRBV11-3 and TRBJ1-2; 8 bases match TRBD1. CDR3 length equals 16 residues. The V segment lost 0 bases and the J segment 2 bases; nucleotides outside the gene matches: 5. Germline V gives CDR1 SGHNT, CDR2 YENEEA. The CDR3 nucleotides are TGTGCCAGCAGCTTAGAACAGGGGGATCTGAACTATGGCTACACCTTC. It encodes CASSLEQGDLNYGYTF.

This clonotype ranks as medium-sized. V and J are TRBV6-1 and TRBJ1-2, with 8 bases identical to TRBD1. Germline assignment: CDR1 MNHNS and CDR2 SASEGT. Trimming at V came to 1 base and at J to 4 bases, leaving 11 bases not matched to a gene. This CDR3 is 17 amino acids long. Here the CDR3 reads CASSEDGRGRNSYGYTF. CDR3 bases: TGTGCCAGCAGTGAAGATGGCAGGGGGCGAAATAGCTATGGCTACACCTTC.

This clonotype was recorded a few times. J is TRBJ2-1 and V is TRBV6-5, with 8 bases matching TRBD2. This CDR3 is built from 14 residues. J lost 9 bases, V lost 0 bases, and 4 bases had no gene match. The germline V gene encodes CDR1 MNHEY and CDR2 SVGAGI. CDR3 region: CASSYSSGGGEQFF. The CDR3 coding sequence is TGTGCCAGCAGTTACTCGAGCGGGGGTGGTGAGCAGTTCTTC.

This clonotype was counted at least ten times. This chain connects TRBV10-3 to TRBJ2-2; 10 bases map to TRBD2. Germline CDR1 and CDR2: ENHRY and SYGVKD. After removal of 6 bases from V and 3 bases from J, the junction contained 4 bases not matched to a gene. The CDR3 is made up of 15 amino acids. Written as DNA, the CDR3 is TGTGCCATCAGGTGGACTAGCGGATACACCGGGGAGCTGTTTTTT. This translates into CAIRWTSGYTGELFF.

The CDR3 reads CATSDSRENRYEQYF. The CDR3, as DNA: TGTGCCACCAGTGATTCCCGGGAGAATCGCTACGAGCAGTACTTC. V and J are TRBV24-1 and TRBJ2-7; D is perhaps TRBD2 (6 bases). Germline loops: CDR1 KGHDR, CDR2 SFDVKD. V lost 2 bases to trimming and J lost 3 bases, with 13 bases between them. The CDR3 runs 15 residues.

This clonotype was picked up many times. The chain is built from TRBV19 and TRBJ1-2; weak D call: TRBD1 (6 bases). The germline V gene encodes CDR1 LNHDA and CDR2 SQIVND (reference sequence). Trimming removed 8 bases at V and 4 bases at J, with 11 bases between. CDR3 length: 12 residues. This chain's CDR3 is CASQQGIYGYTF. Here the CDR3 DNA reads TGTGCCAGTCAACAGGGCATCTATGGCTACACCTTC.

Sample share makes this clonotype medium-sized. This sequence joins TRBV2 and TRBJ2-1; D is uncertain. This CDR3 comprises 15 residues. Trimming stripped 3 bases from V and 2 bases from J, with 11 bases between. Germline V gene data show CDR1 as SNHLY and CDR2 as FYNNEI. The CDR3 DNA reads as TGTGCCAGCAGTGATGCGATCTTCACCTACAATGAGCAGTTCTTC. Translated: CASSDAIFTYNEQFF.

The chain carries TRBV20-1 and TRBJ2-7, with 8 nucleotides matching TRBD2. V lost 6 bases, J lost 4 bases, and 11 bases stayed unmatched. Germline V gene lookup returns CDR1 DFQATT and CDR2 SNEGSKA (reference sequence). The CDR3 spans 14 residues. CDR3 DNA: TGCAGTGCCACAGGCCGAGCGGGAGTTTACGAGCAGTACTTC. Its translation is CSATGRAGVYEQYF.

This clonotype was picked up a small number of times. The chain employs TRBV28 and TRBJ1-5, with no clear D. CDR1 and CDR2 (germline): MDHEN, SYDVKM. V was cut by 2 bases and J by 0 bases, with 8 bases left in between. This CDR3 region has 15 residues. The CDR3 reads CASSLSSFSNQPQHF. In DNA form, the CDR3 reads TGTGCCAGCAGTTTAAGCTCTTTTAGCAATCAGCCCCAGCATTTT. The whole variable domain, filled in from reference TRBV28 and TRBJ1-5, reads DVKVTQSSRYLVKRTGEKVFLECVQDMDHENMFWYRQDPGLGLRLIYFSYDVKMKEKGDIPEGYSVSREKKERFSLILESASTNQTSMYLCASSLSSFSNQPQHFGDGTRLSIL.

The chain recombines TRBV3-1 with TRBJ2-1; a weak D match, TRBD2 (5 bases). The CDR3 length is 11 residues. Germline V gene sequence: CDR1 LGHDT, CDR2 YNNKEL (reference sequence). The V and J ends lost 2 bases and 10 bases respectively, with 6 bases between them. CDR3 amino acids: CASSQREEQFF. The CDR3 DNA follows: TGTGCCAGCAGCCAAAGGGAGGAGCAGTTCTTC.

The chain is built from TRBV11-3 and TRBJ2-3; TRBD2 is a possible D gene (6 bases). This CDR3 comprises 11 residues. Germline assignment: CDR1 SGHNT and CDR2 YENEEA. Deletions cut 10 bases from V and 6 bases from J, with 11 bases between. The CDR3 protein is CATLGGDTQYF. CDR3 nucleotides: TGTGCCACCCTCGGAGGGGATACGCAGTATTTT.

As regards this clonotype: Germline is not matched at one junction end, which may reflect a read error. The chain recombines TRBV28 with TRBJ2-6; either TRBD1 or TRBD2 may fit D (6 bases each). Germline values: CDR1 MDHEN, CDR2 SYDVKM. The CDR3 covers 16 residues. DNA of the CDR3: TGTGCCACCAGTCCTGGAGGGACAACCGGGGCCAACGTCCTGACTTTC. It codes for CATSPGGTTGANVLTF.

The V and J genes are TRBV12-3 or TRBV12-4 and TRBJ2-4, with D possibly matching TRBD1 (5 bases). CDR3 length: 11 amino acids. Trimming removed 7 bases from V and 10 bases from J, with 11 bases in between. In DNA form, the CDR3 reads TGTGCCAGCATTACAGGCGAGATTCAGTACTTC. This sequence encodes CASITGEIQYF.

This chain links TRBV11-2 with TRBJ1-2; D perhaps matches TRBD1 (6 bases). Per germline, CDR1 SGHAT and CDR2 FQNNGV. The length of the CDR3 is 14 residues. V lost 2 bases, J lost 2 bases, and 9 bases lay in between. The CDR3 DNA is TGTGCCAGCAGCTTACCACAGGGCAACTATGGCTACACCTTC. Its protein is CASSLPQGNYGYTF. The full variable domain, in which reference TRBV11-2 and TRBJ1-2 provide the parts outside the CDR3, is EAGVAQSPRYKIIEKRQSVAFWCNPISGHATLYWYQQILGQGPKLLIQFQNNGVVDDSQLPKDRFSAERLKGVDSTLKIQPAKLEDSAVYLCASSLPQGNYGYTFGSGTRLTVV.